The rows below give T cell receptor beta chains drawn from one sample of a study of blood T cell repertoires in COVID-19. Data came from immunoSEQ multiplex PCR; TCRdb stores just in-frame clones and leaves some out. The sample records over 200,000 clones, 80% to 90% being singletons. Sample: peripheral blood. The origin of the receptors is a man aged 25 to 40 with COVID-19, enrolled during active disease. Both conserved end residues are part of each CDR3. The D gene is left open where the match is weak. Clone size is shown for a subset of rows, as once, few, many or a class of expanded clone.

j_call clone_size cdr3_length v_call d_call cdr3_nt cdr3_aa
TRBJ2-7 once 15 TRBV4-3 NA TGCGCCAGCAGCCAAGGCCTTTTCGGGGGTTACGAGCAGTACTTC CASSQGLFGGYEQYF
TRBJ1-2 NA 15 TRBV7-2 NA TGTGCCAGCAGCCCCCGAGTATACCATAACTATGGCTACACCTTC CASSPRVYHNYGYTF
TRBJ1-2 NA 15 TRBV18 TRBD1 TGTGCCAGCTCACCACGCGCGGGACAGGGGTATGGCTACACCTTC CASSPRAGQGYGYTF
TRBJ1-1 NA 16 TRBV7-8 NA TGTGCCAGCGTTGCAACTACCCGGACAGAGAACACTGAAGCTTTCTTT CASVATTRTENTEAFF
TRBJ1-2 NA 15 TRBV3-1/TRBV3-2 TRBD1 TGTGCCAGCAGCTCCCTACACAGGGGGCTGTGGCTACACACCTTC CASSSLHRGLWLHTF
TRBJ2-7 many 14 TRBV21-1 NA TGTGCCAGCAGTTTCGGGACAGGGCTGCACGAGCAGTACTTC CASSFGTGLHEQYF
TRBJ2-7 NA 13 TRBV7-6 NA TGTGCCAGCAGCTTAGGTGCCAGCTACGAGCAGTACTTC CASSLGASYEQYF
TRBJ2-7 NA 15 TRBV11-2 TRBD1 TGTGCCAGCAGCCCCAGACAGGGGGCTATCTACGAGCAGTACTTC CASSPRQGAIYEQYF
TRBJ1-1 NA 14 TRBV20-1 NA TGCAGTGCTAGTGTCGGACTCATGAACACTGAAGCTTTCTTT CSASVGLMNTEAFF
TRBJ2-1 NA 15 TRBV18 NA TGTGCCAGCTCACCATCTTTAGCAGAATACAATGAGCAGTTCTTC CASSPSLAEYNEQFF
TRBJ1-5 NA 15 TRBV19 NA TGTGCCAGTAGTATACCGATACATAGCAATCAGCCCCAGCATTTT CASSIPIHSNQPQHF
TRBJ2-7 once 12 TRBV10-3 TRBD1 TGTGCCACTTGGGGACAGGGACACGAGCAGTACTTC CATWGQGHEQYF
TRBJ2-5 few 15 TRBV5-4 NA TGTGCCAGCAGCTTGCCAGGGTCTACGGGAGAGACCCAGTACTTC CASSLPGSTGETQYF
TRBJ2-1 NA 18 TRBV4-3 NA TGCGCCAGCAGCCAAGATCTTTCGTTGGGGGCGAGTTGGAATGAGCAGTTCTTC CASSQDLSLGASWNEQFF
TRBJ1-5 NA 15 TRBV27 NA TGTGCCAGCAGTTGGGGCGGGAATAGCAATCAGCCCCAGCATTTT CASSWGGNSNQPQHF
TRBJ2-5 once 16 TRBV5-1 TRBD1 TGCGCCAGCAGCTCTCAACCGGGACAGGTTGGGGAGACCCAGTACTTC CASSSQPGQVGETQYF
TRBJ1-2 few 12 TRBV29-1 TRBD1 TGCAGCGTGGGGGACAGAGTCTATGGCTACACCTTC CSVGDRVYGYTF
TRBJ1-1 NA 15 TRBV7-6 TRBD1 TGTGCCAGCAGCCCTGTGACAGGGGGCCGGACTGAAGCTTTCTTT CASSPVTGGRTEAFF
TRBJ1-1 NA 12 TRBV2 TRBD1 TGTGCCAGCAGGCCGACAGGGCCTGAAGCTTTCTTT CASRPTGPEAFF
TRBJ2-6 NA 15 TRBV28 NA TGTGCCAGCAGCTACACTAGGTCCGGGGCCAACGTCCTGACTTTC CASSYTRSGANVLTF
TRBJ1-1 NA 14 TRBV11-3 TRBD1 TGTGCCAGCAGCTACAGGGGAAGGGGGACTGAAGCTTTCTTT CASSYRGRGTEAFF
TRBJ1-4 NA 15 TRBV14 NA TGTGCCAGCAGCCGTGCGACAGCAACTAATGAAAAACTGTTTTTT CASSRATATNEKLFF
TRBJ1-2 NA 14 TRBV6-5 TRBD1 TGTGCCAGCAGACCTCCGGGACAGATCTATGGCTACACCTTC CASRPPGQIYGYTF
TRBJ2-2 NA 17 TRBV9 NA TGTGCCAGCAGCTTCCCGGGGGGCAGATACAACACCGGGGAGCTGTTTTTT CASSFPGGRYNTGELFF
TRBJ2-2 NA 14 TRBV19 NA TGTGCCAGTCGAGTACGTATTTACACCGGGGAGCTGTTTTTT CASRVRIYTGELFF
TRBJ2-7 NA 14 TRBV6-6 TRBD1 TGTGCCAGTACACAGGGGATTTTTTCCTACGAGCAGTACTTC CASTQGIFSYEQYF
TRBJ2-1 NA 11 TRBV10-3 NA TGTGCCATCAGTTACTACAATGAGCAGTTCTTC CAISYYNEQFF
TRBJ2-7 few 16 TRBV7-2 TRBD2 TGTGCCAGCAGCACCCCATATAGCGGGAGTAGGTACGAGCAGTACTTC CASSTPYSGSRYEQYF
TRBJ2-2 few 16 TRBV18 NA TGTGCCAGCTCACCGGCGGGCCAGGCCGCCACCGGGGAGCTGTTTTTT CASSPAGQAATGELFF
TRBJ1-5 NA 14 TRBV11-2 TRBD1 TGTGCCAGCAGCTCCGGACAGGGGGAACAGCCCCAGCATTTT CASSSGQGEQPQHF
TRBJ2-7 NA 13 TRBV12-3/TRBV12-4 NA TGTGCCAGCAGTTTGGGGAGCAGCTACGAGCAGTACTTC CASSLGSSYEQYF
TRBJ1-1 once 15 TRBV5-1 NA TGCGCCAGCAGCTTGATAGACAGCATGAACACTGAAGCTTTCTTT CASSLIDSMNTEAFF
TRBJ1-1 once 14 TRBV7-3 NA TGTGCCAGCAGCCCGTGGGGCAGGGACACTGAAGCTTTCTTT CASSPWGRDTEAFF
TRBJ1-2 NA 18 TRBV18 NA TGTGCCAGCTCACCACCGAATTTTGCGCCCGACAGCCTCTATGGCTACACCTTC CASSPPNFAPDSLYGYTF
TRBJ2-1 few 22 TRBV3-1/TRBV3-2 TRBD2 TGTGCCAGCAGCCATACGACCTTTAGCTTACCCAAAGCGGGAGTTCACTACAATGAGCAGTTCTTC CASSHTTFSLPKAGVHYNEQFF
TRBJ2-4 NA 15 TRBV14 NA TGTGCCAGCAGCCAAGGGCAGGAAGCCAAAAACATTCAGTACTTC CASSQGQEAKNIQYF
TRBJ2-2 NA 14 TRBV15 TRBD2 TGTGCCTCCGGACTAGCGGAAAACACCGGGGAGCTGTTTTTT CASGLAENTGELFF
TRBJ2-1 NA 16 TRBV7-9 NA TGTGCCAGCAGCTTAGCGCAACAGGCCTCGTACAATGAGCAGTTCTTC CASSLAQQASYNEQFF
TRBJ2-2 NA 15 TRBV3-1/TRBV3-2 TRBD2 TGTGCCAGCAGCCAGGCTAGCGGGTGGCAGGGGGAGCTGTTTTTT CASSQASGWQGELFF
TRBJ1-2 NA 16 TRBV27 NA TGTGCCAGCAGTTTACAGGGGAATATCCTTAACTATGGCTACACCTTC CASSLQGNILNYGYTF
TRBJ2-1 NA 15 TRBV18 TRBD1 TGTGCCAGCTCACCGATCGGGACAGGGCAGGATGAGCAGTTCTTC CASSPIGTGQDEQFF
TRBJ2-4 NA 15 TRBV9 TRBD1 TGTGCCAGCAGCGTGACGACAGGGACCAAAAACATTCAGTACTTC CASSVTTGTKNIQYF
TRBJ1-5 NA 15 TRBV6-1 NA TGTGCCAGCAGTGAGATTGGCGGGATGGGCCAGCCCCAGCATTTT CASSEIGGMGQPQHF
TRBJ2-2 NA 12 TRBV6-5 NA TGTGCCAGCACTCTTGTAGCCGGGGAGCTGTTTTTT CASTLVAGELFF
TRBJ1-4 NA 14 TRBV6-5 TRBD1 TGTGCCAGCAGTTACGACAGGGGGGGAGAAAAACTGTTTTTT CASSYDRGGEKLFF
TRBJ2-6 NA 15 TRBV14 NA TGTGCCAGCAGCCGACAGATCTCTGGGGCCAACGTCCTGACTTTC CASSRQISGANVLTF
TRBJ1-2 NA 15 TRBV6-5 TRBD1 TGTGCCAGCAGTACCCGACAGGGATTTAACTATGGCTACACCTTC CASSTRQGFNYGYTF
TRBJ2-5 NA 13 TRBV10-3 NA TGTGCCATCAGTCGGGGGGCAGGGGAGACCCAGTACTTC CAISRGAGETQYF
TRBJ2-7 NA 13 TRBV6-6 NA TGTGCCAGCAGGACGGGAGGGGGCGACGAGCAGTACTTC CASRTGGGDEQYF
TRBJ1-1 once 15 TRBV5-1 NA TGCGCCAGCAGCCTATTCCCGGGGACAACAACTGAAGCTTTCTTT CASSLFPGTTTEAFF
TRBJ1-1 NA 12 TRBV10-3 NA TGTGCCATCAGTGACGGTAACACTGAAGCTTTCTTT CAISDGNTEAFF